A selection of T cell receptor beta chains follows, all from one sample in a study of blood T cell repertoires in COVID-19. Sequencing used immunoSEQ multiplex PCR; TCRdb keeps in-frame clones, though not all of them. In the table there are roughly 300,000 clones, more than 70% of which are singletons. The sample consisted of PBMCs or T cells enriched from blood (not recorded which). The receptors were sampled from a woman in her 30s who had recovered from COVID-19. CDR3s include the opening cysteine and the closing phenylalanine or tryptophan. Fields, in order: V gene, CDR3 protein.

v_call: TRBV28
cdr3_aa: CASRASGGAWGTGELFF

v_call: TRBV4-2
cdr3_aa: CASSQGLAGTTDTQYF

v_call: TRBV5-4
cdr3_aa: CASSPRRQGAPEKSGNTIYF

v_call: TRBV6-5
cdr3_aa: CASSYSRRGEYGYTF

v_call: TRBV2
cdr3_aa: CASSRWGRRNTEAFF

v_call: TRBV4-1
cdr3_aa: CASSPMGPNTEAFF

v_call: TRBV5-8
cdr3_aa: CASTPRPTGAGNQPQHF

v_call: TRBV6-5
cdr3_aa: CASSSFPGTVQPQHF

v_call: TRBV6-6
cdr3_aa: CASSYSVQRGQETQYF

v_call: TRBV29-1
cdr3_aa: CSVLTRTRKNTEAFF

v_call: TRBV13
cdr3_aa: CASSLSGTNYGYTF

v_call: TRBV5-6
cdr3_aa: CASSRDRDYGYTF

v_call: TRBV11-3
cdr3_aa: CASSPPTGTSKAGELFF

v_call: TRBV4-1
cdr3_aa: CASSQYRFGELFF

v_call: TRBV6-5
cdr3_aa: CASSRGADTQYF

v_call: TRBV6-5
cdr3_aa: CASDGLAGTDTQYF

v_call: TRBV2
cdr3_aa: CASRGTSGTGELFF

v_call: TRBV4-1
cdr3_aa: CASSQEEGTYNEQFF

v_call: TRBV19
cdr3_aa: CASSIRGMNTEAFF